The 16 T cell receptor beta chains given below trace back to one sample, sequenced in a study of cytomegalovirus exposure and HLA in healthy donors. A multiplex PCR was run with 60 Vbeta primers and 13 Jbeta primers. Assay: immunoSEQ multiplex PCR; the TCRdb copy retains only in-frame clones and omits some. There are some 170,000 clones in the sample; 81% occur only once, and roughly 5.2% lies in the top ten. Sequenced sample: PBMCs. These receptors were obtained from a woman under 30 in good health and CMV-seropositive.

The V call is TRBV4-1, the J call TRBJ2-1; possibly TRBD2 for D (6 bases). The CDR3 extends over 15 amino acids. CDR1 MGHRA and CDR2 YSYEKL come from the germline V gene. The germline V and J ends were trimmed by 6 bases and 6 bases, with 18 bases remaining between them. The CDR3 DNA follows: TGCGCCAGCAGTAAAGTGGGGGGAAGAATCAATGAGCAGTTCTTC. Amino acid sequence: CASSKVGGRINEQFF.

V is TRBV7-9 and J is TRBJ2-5, with a tentative D call TRBD1 (5 bases). The CDR3 contains 13 residues. CDR1 and CDR2 (germline): SEHNR, FQNEAQ (reference sequence). The germline V and J ends were trimmed by 11 bases and 7 bases, with 20 bases remaining between them. The CDR3 DNA reads as TGTGCCCATGCTAGGGGCGCGGAAGGGACCCAGTACTTC. Its translation is CAHARGAEGTQYF.

In this sample, this clone turned up a few times. This sequence joins TRBV2 and TRBJ2-2, with no clear D. V gave up 8 bases and J gave up 4 bases, with 8 bases separating them. CDR1 is SNHLY and CDR2 is FYNNEI in the germline V gene. There are 12 residues in the CDR3. CDR3 bases: TGTGCCAGCCTTTCGCGCACCGGGGAGCTGTTTTTT. Translated: CASLSRTGELFF.

The V call is TRBV10-3, the J call TRBJ1-1; D unresolved. Trimming pared 0 bases from V and 0 bases from J, leaving 11 bases between. The CDR3 totals 16 residues. Per the germline V gene, CDR1 is ENHRY and CDR2 is SYGVKD. CDR3 coding DNA: TGTGCCATCAGTGAGTCGGATCGGGTGATGAACACTGAAGCTTTCTTT. It translates to CAISESDRVMNTEAFF.

The V gene is TRBV19, the J gene TRBJ2-3, with TRBD2 matching 11 bases. J was trimmed by 2 bases and V by 6 bases; bases with no gene match: 4. The CDR3 extends over 15 amino acids. Germline CDR1 is LNHDA and CDR2 is SQIVND (reference sequence). The CDR3 sequence: CASSNSGGDTDTQYF. The CDR3 region has the DNA TGTGCCAGTAGCAATAGCGGGGGGGACACAGATACGCAGTATTTT.

This clone was seen more than once but under ten times. The chain has TRBV6-6 and TRBJ1-6; 8 nucleotides line up with TRBD1. The CDR3 consists of 15 residues. CDR1 is MNHNY, CDR2 SVGAGI, per germline (reference sequence). With V trimmed by 2 bases and J by 8 bases, 5 bases remained unmatched. This CDR3 reads CASSYGQGMDSPLHF. CDR3 DNA sequence: TGTGCCAGCAGTTACGGACAGGGTATGGATTCACCCCTCCACTTT.

The chain joins TRBV27 to TRBJ2-1; possibly TRBD2 for D (6 bases). The CDR3 is made up of 16 amino acids. V dropped 6 bases and J dropped 0 bases, with 15 bases sitting between them. In germline, CDR1 is MNHEY, CDR2 SMNVEV (reference sequence). CDR3 amino acids: CASRPGGARSYNEQFF. The CDR3 DNA reads as TGTGCCAGCAGACCAGGAGGGGCACGCTCCTACAATGAGCAGTTCTTC.

This chain links TRBV7-9 with TRBJ2-5, with D perhaps matching TRBD2 (6 bases). Germline loops: CDR1 SEHNR, CDR2 FQNEAQ (reference sequence). The ends were cut back, 5 bases at V and 4 bases at J, with 14 bases in the middle. This CDR3 comprises 14 residues. The DNA of the CDR3 is TGTGCCAGCAGCGATTCTACCGGGAGAGAGACCCAGTACTTC. It is translated as CASSDSTGRETQYF.

V usage is TRBV6-1 and J usage is TRBJ2-7; D gene uncertain. Trimming shortened V by 4 bases and J by 4 bases, and 5 bases separated the two germline ends. The CDR3 is made up of 11 amino acids. Germline CDR1 reads MNHNS; CDR2 reads SASEGT. The CDR3 DNA reads as TGTGCCAGCAGTGCCCAGTACGAGCAGTACTTC. Its translation: CASSAQYEQYF.

J is TRBJ2-7 and V is TRBV9, with 9 positions matching TRBD1. The CDR3 is 15 amino acids. Germline values: CDR1 SGDLS, CDR2 YYNGEE. The J segment lost 2 bases and the V segment lost 3 bases, leaving 6 bases of the junction unmatched. The CDR3: CASSAGQGFAYEQYF. For the CDR3, the DNA is TGTGCCAGCAGCGCTGGACAGGGGTTTGCCTACGAGCAGTACTTC.

J is TRBJ1-2 and V is TRBV18, with 7 bases that match TRBD1. This CDR3 has 15 amino acids. Trimming took 3 bases from V and 8 from J; bases not matched to a gene: 12. In germline, CDR1 is KGHSH, CDR2 LQKENI. The CDR3 spells CASSPRTGGVSGYTF. The CDR3 coding sequence is TGTGCCAGCTCACCCCGGACAGGCGGTGTATCGGGCTACACCTTC.

The V call is TRBV4-2, the J call TRBJ1-3; 7 bases map to TRBD1. The V segment lost 1 base and the J segment 0 bases; nucleotides outside the gene matches: 15. The CDR3 is 20 amino acids. Per the germline V gene, CDR1 is LGHNA and CDR2 is YNFKEQ. The CDR3 DNA is TGTGCCAGCAGCCAAGTGGGCGGGACAGACCTCCTGAGCTCTGGAAACACCATATATTTT. Translating gives CASSQVGGTDLLSSGNTIYF.

The chain links TRBV27 to TRBJ1-1, with D tentatively TRBD1 (6 bases). CDR3 length: 14 residues. The V gene's germline CDR1 is MNHEY and CDR2 SMNVEV (reference sequence). The ends were cut back, 0 bases at V and 8 bases at J, with 13 bases in the middle. The CDR3 DNA reads TGTGCCAGCAGTTTATCTTCAGGGGATGGGGAAGCTTTCTTT. This translates into CASSLSSGDGEAFF.

Only a few counts were recorded for this clone. The chain carries TRBV28 and TRBJ2-5; 9 bases are shared with TRBD1. V trimming: 5 bases; J trimming: 1 base; junction bases outside the gene matches: 14. This CDR3 is 18 amino acids long. Germline V gene lookup returns CDR1 MDHEN and CDR2 SYDVKM. The CDR3 region is CASSDPVLEDRGQETQYF. The CDR3 DNA sequence: TGTGCCAGCAGTGACCCCGTTTTGGAGGACAGGGGCCAAGAGACCCAGTACTTC.

The chain has TRBV30 and TRBJ2-7, with TRBD2 as a possible D gene (6 bases). Looked up from germline, CDR1 is GTSNPN and CDR2 is SVGIG (reference sequence). The CDR3 spans 12 residues. V dropped 4 bases and J dropped 8 bases, with 15 bases sitting between them. The CDR3 is CAWKAGPTQQYF. CDR3 nucleotide sequence: TGTGCCTGGAAAGCGGGCCCTACGCAGCAGTACTTC. The full variable domain, rest sourced from reference TRBV30 and TRBJ2-7, is SQTIHQWPATLVQPVGSPLSLECTVEGTSNPNLYWYRQAAGRGLQLLFYSVGIGQISSEVPQNLSASRPQDRQFILSSKKLLLSDSGFYLCAWKAGPTQQYFGPGTRLTVT.

This rearrangement joins TRBV19 to TRBJ1-5; weak D call: TRBD1 (6 bases). The CDR3 has 12 residues. CDR1 is LNHDA and CDR2 is SQIVND in the germline V gene (reference sequence). V lost 6 bases and J 5 bases, leaving 8 bases between the germline ends. This CDR3 is CASRQGDQPQHF. In DNA form, the CDR3 reads TGTGCCAGTAGACAGGGAGATCAGCCCCAGCATTTT.